This TCR beta chain was observed in a study of shared clonotypes between healthy human individuals. The protocol was immunoSEQ multiplex PCR, while the TCRdb copy is restricted to in-frame clones and leaves out a portion. Altogether 1.5 million to 2.5 million clones are present, approximately 94% being singletons, with the ten largest covering approximately 1.2%. It was CD45RO-negative cells, positively selected for CCR7, that made up naive CD8 cells, with terminally differentiated effector memory CD45RA+ cells excluded. This CDR3 region has 15 residues. J was trimmed by 2 bases and V by 4 bases; bases with no gene match: 2. Germline V gene lookup returns CDR1 SNHLY and CDR2 FYNNEI.

This chain connects TRBV2 to TRBJ2-7; 13 nucleotides align to TRBD2. Sample: naive CD8+ T cells sorted from blood. This sequence was found in a man aged 18 to 29 in good health. The CDR3 loop reads CASSAGLAGTYEQYF. The CDR3 DNA follows: TGTGCCAGCAGTGCGGGACTAGCGGGGACCTACGAGCAGTACTTC.